This entry concerns a single T cell receptor (beta chain). Possible read error: a much larger clone is one base away. As it was prepared, the TCRbeta library received unique molecular identifiers. TCRdb re-derived calls from the PCR reads in MiXCR, one entry per CDR3 protein. This table has a few hundred thousand distinct CDR3 sequences, around 9.7% appearing once. The sample is drawn from a study of T-cell reconstitution after alpha-beta-depleted transplantation in children. The V gene's germline CDR1 is MDHEN and CDR2 SYDVKM. The CDR3 has 15 amino acids. This TCR came from a human donor who donated a stem cell graft to a child with SCID. The chain couples TRBV28 to TRBJ1-1, with D uncertain. The sequences come from PBMCs from the stem cell graft donor, collected from the stem cell graft. The CDR3: CASTPPRPRHTEALF. CDR3 sequence (DNA): TGTGCCAGCACTCCCCCCCGGCCCCGGCACACTGAAGCTCTCTTT.